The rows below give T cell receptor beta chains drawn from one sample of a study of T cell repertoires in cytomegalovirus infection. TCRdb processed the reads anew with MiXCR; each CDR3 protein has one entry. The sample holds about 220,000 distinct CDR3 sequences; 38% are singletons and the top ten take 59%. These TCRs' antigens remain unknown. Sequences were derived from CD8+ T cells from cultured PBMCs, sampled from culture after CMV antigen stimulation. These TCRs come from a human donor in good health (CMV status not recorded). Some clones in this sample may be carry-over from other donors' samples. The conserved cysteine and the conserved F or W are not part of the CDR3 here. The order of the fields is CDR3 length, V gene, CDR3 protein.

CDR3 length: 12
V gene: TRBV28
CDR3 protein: ASSLAGPTDTQY

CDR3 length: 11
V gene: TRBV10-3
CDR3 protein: AITGAVHYEQY

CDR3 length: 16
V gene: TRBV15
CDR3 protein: ATSRGREGPSNTGELF

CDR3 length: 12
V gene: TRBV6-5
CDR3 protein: ASSYGVSLDGYT

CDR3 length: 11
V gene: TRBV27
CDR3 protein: ASSLAGEGEQF

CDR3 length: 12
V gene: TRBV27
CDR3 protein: ASSSPGDNQPQH

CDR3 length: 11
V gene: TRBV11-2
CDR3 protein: ASSWGQYNEQF

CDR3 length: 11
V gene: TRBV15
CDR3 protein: ATRKGDDYEQY

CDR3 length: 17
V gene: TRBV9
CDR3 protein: ASSGSGTEHTHGNQPQH

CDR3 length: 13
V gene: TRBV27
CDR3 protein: ASSLMSSRTDTQY

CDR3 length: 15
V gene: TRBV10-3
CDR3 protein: AISESGRSGTASSHT

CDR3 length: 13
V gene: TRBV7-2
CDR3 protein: ASSLVGYGQETQY

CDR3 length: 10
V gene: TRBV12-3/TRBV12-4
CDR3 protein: ASSFRGNEQY

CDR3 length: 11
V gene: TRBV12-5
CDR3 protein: ASGFRAAAGYT

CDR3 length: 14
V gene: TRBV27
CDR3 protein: ASSFPGHGSTDTQY

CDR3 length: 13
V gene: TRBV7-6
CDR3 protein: ASSLARSSYNEQF

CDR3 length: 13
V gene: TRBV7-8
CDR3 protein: ASSLGAGLLYEQF

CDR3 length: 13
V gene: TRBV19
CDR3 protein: ASSIRDRAYNEQF

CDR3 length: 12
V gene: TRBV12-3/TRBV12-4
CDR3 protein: ASRLAGGPDTQY

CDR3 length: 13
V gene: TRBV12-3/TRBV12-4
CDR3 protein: ASSRASGRRDEQF

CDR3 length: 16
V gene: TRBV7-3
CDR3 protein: ASSLTSAGGAGNYGYT

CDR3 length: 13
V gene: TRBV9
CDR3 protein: ASSVVAVGAGEQY

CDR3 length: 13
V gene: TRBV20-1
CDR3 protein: SARDYGGRGHEQY

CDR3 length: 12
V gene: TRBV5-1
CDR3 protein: ASSPGPPNTEAF

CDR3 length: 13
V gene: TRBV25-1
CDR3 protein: ASSGSRGRFYEQY

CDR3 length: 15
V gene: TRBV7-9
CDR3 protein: ASSYRGGRLPNQPQH

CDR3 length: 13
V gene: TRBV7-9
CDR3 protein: ASSSVGMEADTQY

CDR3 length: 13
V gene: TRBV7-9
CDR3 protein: ASSRPGQAIGEQF

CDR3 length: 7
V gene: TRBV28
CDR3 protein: GGRRKAF

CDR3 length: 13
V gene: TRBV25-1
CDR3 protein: ASSEQSSYNSPLH

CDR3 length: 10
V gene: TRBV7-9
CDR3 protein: ASSEPEDEQY

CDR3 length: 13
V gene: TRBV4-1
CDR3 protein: ASSQGTASNYGYT

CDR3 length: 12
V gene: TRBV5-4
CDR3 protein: ASSWGPGPVEQF

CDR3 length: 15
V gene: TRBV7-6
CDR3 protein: ASSRASQYLKENEQY

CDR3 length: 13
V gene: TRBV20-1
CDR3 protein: SAASPGTSGADGV